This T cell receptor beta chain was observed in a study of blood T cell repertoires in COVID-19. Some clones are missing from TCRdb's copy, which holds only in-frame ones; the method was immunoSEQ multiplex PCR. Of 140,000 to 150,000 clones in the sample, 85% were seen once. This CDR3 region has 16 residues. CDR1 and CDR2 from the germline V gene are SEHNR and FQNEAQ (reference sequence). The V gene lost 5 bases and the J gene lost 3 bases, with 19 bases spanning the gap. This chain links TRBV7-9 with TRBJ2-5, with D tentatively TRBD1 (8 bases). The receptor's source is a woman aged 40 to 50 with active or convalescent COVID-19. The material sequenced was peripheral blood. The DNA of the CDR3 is TGTGCCAGCAGCGCGGCAGACAGGGGAGGGAAAGAGACCCAGTACTTC. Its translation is CASSAADRGGKETQYF. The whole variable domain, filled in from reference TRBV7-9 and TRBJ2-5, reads DTGVSQNPRHKITKRGQNVTFRCDPISEHNRLYWYRQTLGQGPEFLTYFQNEAQLEKSRLLSDRFSAERPKGSFSTLEIQRTEQGDSAMYLCASSAADRGGKETQYFGPGTRLLVL.